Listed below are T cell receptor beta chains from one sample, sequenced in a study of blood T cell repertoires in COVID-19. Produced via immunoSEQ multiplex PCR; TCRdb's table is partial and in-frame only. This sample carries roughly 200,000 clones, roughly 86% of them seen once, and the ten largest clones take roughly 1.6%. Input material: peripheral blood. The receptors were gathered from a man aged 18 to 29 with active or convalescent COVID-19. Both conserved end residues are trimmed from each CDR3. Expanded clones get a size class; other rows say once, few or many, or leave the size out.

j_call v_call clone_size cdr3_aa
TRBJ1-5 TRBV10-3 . AISESQVQPQH
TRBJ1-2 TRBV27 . ASRAGEFGYT
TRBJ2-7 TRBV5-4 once ASSSQREGPGEQY
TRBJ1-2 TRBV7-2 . ASSLVGGQGNGYT
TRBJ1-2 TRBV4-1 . ASSQVSDREDYGYT
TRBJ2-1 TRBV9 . ASSVGPRAGEGEQF
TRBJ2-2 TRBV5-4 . ASSGRTNTGELF
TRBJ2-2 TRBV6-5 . ASSRDYTGELF
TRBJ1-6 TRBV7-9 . ASRSRDSYNSPLH
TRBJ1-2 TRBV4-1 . ASSQQTGRGLYGYT
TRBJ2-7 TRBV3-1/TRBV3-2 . ASSQERGLDTS
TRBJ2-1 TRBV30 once AWSPVNEQF
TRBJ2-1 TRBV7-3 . ASSSSGEHEQF
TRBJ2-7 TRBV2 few ASKNDEAYEQY
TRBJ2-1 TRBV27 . ASSSPPSGRAHEQF
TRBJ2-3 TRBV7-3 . ASSRIAGVSSDTQY
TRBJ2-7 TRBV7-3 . ASGLGGREQY
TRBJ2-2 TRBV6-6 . ASGREAGTTGELF
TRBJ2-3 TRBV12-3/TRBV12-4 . ASSYGSPDTQY
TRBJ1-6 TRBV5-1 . ASSLATGNNSPLH